The T cell receptor beta chain under discussion was sequenced for a study of cytomegalovirus exposure and HLA in healthy donors. Study results and limitations: Later analysis associated a missense DCLRE1C variant with TCR beta V- and J-gene trimming.

As regards this clone: Its antigen remains unknown.

This CDR3 has 11 amino acids. Germline V gene data show CDR1 as SGHDT and CDR2 as YYEEEE. V lost 5 bases to trimming and J lost 8 bases, with 11 bases between them. A multiplex PCR was run with 60 Vbeta primers and 13 Jbeta primers. Clones were sequenced by immunoSEQ multiplex PCR, and TCRdb holds only the in-frame ones, with some missing. The sample records about 130,000 clones, 80% being singletons. The clonotype comes from a man aged 30 to 39 in good health and CMV-seronegative. Sample: PBMCs. This chain uses TRBV5-6 with TRBJ2-7, with D unclear. The CDR3 DNA is TGTGCCAGCAGTCAGGCCCATCAGCAGTACTTC. Its protein is CASSQAHQQYF.